This passage covers 3 T cell receptor beta chains from one sample sequenced in a study of T cell clonotyping in hematopoietic cell transplantation. Measured with immunoSEQ multiplex PCR; TCRdb has only the in-frame clones, and not every one. The profile shows some 76,000 clones, about 96% of them singletons. Time point of the sample: recipient sample about 28 days before transplant, after cytoreduction. The material sequenced was peripheral blood mononuclear cells, taken before stem cell transplant. Receptors were obtained from a woman between 45 and 60 years old with acute myeloid leukemia. Some clones in this sample may be carry-over from other donors' samples.

This clone was found once. CDR3 in amino acids: CASRGPSYEQYF. DNA of the CDR3: TGTGCCAGCCGTGGGCCTTCCTACGAGCAGTACTTC. V is TRBV27 and J is TRBJ2-7; D call uncertain. This CDR3 region has 12 residues. Germline values: CDR1 MNHEY, CDR2 SMNVEV (reference sequence). Trimming left V 8 bases short and J 1 base short, with 9 bases between.

This clone was seen a single time. The chain uses TRBV10-2 and TRBJ2-3; D gene unclear. Per germline, CDR1 WSHSY and CDR2 SAAADI. The length of the CDR3 is 14 residues. Trimming stripped 0 bases from V and 6 bases from J, with 10 bases between. The CDR3 nucleotides read TGCGCCAGCAGTGAGTCGGCCCGAGGCGATACGCAGTATTTT. It specifies CASSESARGDTQYF.

The gene calls are TRBV10-1 and TRBJ2-6; 11 bases align to TRBD1. The CDR3 consists of 17 residues. The germline gives CDR1 WNHNN, CDR2 SYGVQD (reference sequence). After removal of 7 bases from V and 4 bases from J, the junction contained 9 bases not matched to a gene. As DNA, the CDR3 is TGCGCCAGCAAAAAAGGACAGGGGGCAAGAGGGGCCAACGTCCTGACTTTC. As protein: CASKKGQGARGANVLTF.